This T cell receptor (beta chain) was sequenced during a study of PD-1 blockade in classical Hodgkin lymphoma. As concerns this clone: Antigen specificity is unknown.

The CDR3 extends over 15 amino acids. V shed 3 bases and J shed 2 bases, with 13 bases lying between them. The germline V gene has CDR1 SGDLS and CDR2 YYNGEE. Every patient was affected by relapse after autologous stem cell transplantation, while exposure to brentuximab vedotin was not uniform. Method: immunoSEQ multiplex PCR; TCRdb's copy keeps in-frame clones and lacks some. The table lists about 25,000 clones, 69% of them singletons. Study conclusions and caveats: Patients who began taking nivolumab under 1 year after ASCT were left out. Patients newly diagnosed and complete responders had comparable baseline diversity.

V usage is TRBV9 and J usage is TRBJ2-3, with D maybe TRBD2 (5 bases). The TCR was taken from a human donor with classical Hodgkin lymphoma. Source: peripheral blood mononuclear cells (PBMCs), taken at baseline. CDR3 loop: CASSGRAVATDTQYF. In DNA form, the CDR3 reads TGTGCCAGCAGCGGAAGAGCGGTTGCCACAGATACGCAGTATTTT.